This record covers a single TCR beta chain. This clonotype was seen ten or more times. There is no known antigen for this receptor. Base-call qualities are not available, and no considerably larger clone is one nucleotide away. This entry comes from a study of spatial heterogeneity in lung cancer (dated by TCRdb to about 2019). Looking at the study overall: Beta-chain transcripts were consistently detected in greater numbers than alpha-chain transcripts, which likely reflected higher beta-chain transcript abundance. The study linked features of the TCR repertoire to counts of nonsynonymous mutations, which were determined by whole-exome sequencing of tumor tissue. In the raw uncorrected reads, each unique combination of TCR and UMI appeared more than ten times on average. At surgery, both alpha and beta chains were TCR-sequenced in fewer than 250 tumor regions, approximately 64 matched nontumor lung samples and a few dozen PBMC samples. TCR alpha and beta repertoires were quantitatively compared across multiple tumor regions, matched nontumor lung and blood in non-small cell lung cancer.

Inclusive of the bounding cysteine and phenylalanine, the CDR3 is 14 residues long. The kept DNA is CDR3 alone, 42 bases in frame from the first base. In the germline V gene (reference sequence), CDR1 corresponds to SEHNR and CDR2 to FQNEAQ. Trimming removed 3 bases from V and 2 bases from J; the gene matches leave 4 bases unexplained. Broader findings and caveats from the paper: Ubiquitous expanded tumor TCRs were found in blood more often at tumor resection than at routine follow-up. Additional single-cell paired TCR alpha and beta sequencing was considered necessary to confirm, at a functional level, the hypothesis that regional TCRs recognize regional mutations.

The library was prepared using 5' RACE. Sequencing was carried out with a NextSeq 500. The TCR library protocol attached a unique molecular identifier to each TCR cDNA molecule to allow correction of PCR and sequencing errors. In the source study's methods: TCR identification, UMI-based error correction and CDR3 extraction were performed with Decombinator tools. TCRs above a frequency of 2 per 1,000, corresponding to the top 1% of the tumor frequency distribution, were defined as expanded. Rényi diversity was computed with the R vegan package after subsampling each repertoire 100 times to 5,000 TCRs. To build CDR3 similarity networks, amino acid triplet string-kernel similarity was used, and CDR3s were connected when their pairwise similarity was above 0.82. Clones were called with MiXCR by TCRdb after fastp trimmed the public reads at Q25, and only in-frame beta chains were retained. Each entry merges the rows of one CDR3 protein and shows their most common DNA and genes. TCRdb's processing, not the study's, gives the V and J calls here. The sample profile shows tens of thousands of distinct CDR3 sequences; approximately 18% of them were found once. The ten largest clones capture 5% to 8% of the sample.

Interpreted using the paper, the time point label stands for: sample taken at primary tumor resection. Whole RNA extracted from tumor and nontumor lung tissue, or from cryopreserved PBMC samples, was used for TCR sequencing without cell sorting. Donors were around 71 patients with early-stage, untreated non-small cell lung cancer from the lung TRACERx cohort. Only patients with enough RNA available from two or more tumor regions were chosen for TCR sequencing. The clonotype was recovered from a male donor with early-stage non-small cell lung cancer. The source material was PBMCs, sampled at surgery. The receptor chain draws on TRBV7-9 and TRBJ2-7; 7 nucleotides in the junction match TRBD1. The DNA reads TGTGCCAGCAGCTTTCAAGGGACAGCCTACGAGCAGTACTTC. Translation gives CASSFQGTAYEQYF.